The 10 T cell receptor beta chains reported below all come from one sample, sequenced in a study of blood T cell repertoires in COVID-19. Sequenced by immunoSEQ multiplex PCR; TCRdb stores in-frame clones only, minus some. This sample has 100,000 to 150,000 clones, with around 80% found just once. The sequenced sample consisted of peripheral blood. These receptors were collected from a man in his fifties or sixties with acute or convalescent COVID-19.

V is TRBV6-5 and J is TRBJ1-4; no reliable D call. V shed 6 bases and J shed 0 bases, with 11 bases lying between them. The germline CDR1 and CDR2 sequences are MNHEY and SVGAGI. This CDR3 contains 15 residues. The CDR3 sequence: CASRWRDSTNEKLFF. The CDR3 region has the DNA TGTGCCAGCAGGTGGAGGGATTCAACTAATGAAAAACTGTTTTTT.

In this sample, this clone turned up once. As DNA, the CDR3 is TGTGCCAGCTCACCGGAACGACTAGCGGGAGAGGCCGGGGAGCTGTTTTTT. Translating gives CASSPERLAGEAGELFF. The chain carries TRBV18 and TRBJ2-2; 12 bases fit TRBD2. V shed 3 bases, J shed 6 bases, and the junction held 8 bases outside the gene matches. CDR1 is KGHSH, CDR2 LQKENI, per germline. The CDR3 contains 17 residues.

Only a few counts were recorded for this clone. The chain joins TRBV5-1 to TRBJ1-1; D unclear. This CDR3 has 13 amino acids. Germline assignment: CDR1 SGHRS and CDR2 YFSETQ. Trimming removed 2 bases from V and 3 bases from J, with 8 bases in between. The CDR3 sequence is CASSFEADTEAFF. CDR3 sequence (DNA): TGCGCCAGCAGCTTCGAGGCGGACACTGAAGCTTTCTTT. Complete variable domain (other parts from reference TRBV5-1 and TRBJ1-1): KAGVTQTPRYLIKTRGQQVTLSCSPISGHRSVSWYQQTPGQGLQFLFEYFSETQRNKGNFPGRFSGRQFSNSRSEMNVSTLELGDSALYLCASSFEADTEAFFGQGTRLTVV.

The CDR3 DNA reads TGCGCCAGCAGCTTGGCGGGTAGCACTGAAGCTTTCTTT. Its translation is CASSLAGSTEAFF. The V gene is TRBV5-1, the J gene TRBJ1-1; D remains ambiguous. From germline, CDR1 is SGHRS and CDR2 YFSETQ. Trimming cost V 0 bases and J 4 bases, with 7 bases left between them. The CDR3 runs to 13 residues.

There are many counts of this clone. The chain carries TRBV16 and TRBJ1-5, with no clear D. CDR3 length equals 14 residues. V lost 4 bases to trimming and J lost 4 bases, with 11 bases between them. Germline CDR1 is KGHSY and CDR2 is FQNENV. The CDR3: CASSLAGGNQPQHF. CDR3 bases: TGTGCCAGCAGCCTCGCGGGAGGGAATCAGCCCCAGCATTTT.

CDR3 region: CASSRQANYEQYF. The CDR3 DNA reads as TGTGCCAGCTCACGACAGGCCAACTACGAGCAGTACTTC. This chain connects TRBV18 to TRBJ2-7; D possibly corresponds to TRBD1 (6 bases). Deletions cut 4 bases from V and 3 bases from J, with 10 bases between. CDR3 length equals 13 residues. Looked up from germline, CDR1 is KGHSH and CDR2 is LQKENI.

This clone has a handful of counts. The J gene is TRBJ1-1, the V gene TRBV11-3; a weak D match, TRBD1 (5 bases). The CDR3 covers 13 residues. Germline CDR1 reads SGHNT; CDR2 reads YENEEA. Trimming shortened V by 5 bases and J by 4 bases, and 11 bases separated the two germline ends. CDR3 protein: CASSKQEGTEAFF. The CDR3 DNA reads as TGTGCCAGCAGCAAACAGGAGGGCACTGAAGCTTTCTTT.

The V call is TRBV1, the J call TRBJ2-7; the table calls TRBD2, which could not be checked here. TRBV1 is a known pseudogene. The CDR3 length is 16 residues. CDR3 sequence (DNA): TGCACCAGCAGCCAAGTGGGTGGGCGCGGGAGTAACGAGCAGTACTTC. Translated: CTSSQVGGRGSNEQYF.

The rearrangement joins TRBV14 to TRBJ2-3; 9 bases align to TRBD2. The CDR3 has 17 amino acids. Germline V gene sequence: CDR1 SGHDN, CDR2 FVKESK. Losses at the gene ends were 3 bases for V and 2 bases for J; bases not matched to a gene: 9. CDR3 DNA sequence: TGTGCCAGCAGCCAGTTAGCGGGGGTGACATACACAGATACGCAGTATTTT. Translation gives CASSQLAGVTYTDTQYF.

V gene TRBV28 combines with J gene TRBJ1-2; 7 bases fit TRBD1. Trimming removed 5 bases from V and 4 bases from J; junction bases left unmatched: 10. Per the germline V gene, CDR1 is MDHEN and CDR2 is SYDVKM. The CDR3 totals 15 residues. In DNA form, the CDR3 reads TGTGCCAGCAGTGGAACACAGGGGTACGGCTATGGCTACACCTTC. Its translation: CASSGTQGYGYGYTF.